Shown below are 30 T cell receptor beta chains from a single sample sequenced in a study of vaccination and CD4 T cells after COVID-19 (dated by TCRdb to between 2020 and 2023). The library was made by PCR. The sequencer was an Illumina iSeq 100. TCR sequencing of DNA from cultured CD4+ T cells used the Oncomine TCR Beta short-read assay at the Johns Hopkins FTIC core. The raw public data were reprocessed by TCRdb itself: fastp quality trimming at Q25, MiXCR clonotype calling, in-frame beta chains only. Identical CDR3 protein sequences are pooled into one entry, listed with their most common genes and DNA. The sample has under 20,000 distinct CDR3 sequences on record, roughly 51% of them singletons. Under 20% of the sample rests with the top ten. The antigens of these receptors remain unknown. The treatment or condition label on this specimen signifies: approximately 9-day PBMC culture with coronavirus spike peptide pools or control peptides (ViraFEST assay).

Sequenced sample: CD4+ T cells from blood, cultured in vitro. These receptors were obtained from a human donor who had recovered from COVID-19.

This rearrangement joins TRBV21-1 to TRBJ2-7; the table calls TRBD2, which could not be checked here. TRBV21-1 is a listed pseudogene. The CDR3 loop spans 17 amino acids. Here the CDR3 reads CASSKRDPGPLSYEQYF. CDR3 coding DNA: TGTGCCAGCAGCAAAAGGGACCCAGGGCCCCTCTCCTACGAGCAGTACTTC.

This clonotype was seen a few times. This chain's CDR3 is CSAGVGVSNQPQHF. Written as DNA, the CDR3 is TGCAGTGCTGGAGTGGGCGTAAGCAATCAGCCCCAGCATTTT. This chain connects TRBV20-1 to TRBJ1-5; no clear D gene. The CDR3 is 14 amino acids. Germline V gene sequence: CDR1 DFQATT, CDR2 SNEGSKA (reference sequence). Trimming took off 5 bases at V and 1 base at J, with 12 bases between the two ends.

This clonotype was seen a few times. Written as DNA, the CDR3 is TGTGCCAGCAGCCAGTCTCTAGCGAGCACAGATACGCAGTATTTT. Protein product: CASSQSLASTDTQYF. The chain recombines TRBV7-9 with TRBJ2-3; D might be TRBD2 (6 bases). The CDR3 consists of 15 residues. CDR1 and CDR2 (germline): SEHNR, FQNEAQ (reference sequence). The V end lost 5 bases, the J end lost 0 bases, and 12 bases lay between the germline ends. The full variable domain, its missing parts supplied by reference TRBV7-9 and TRBJ2-3, is DTGVSQNPRHKITKRGQNVTFRCDPISEHNRLYWYRQTLGQGPEFLTYFQNEAQLEKSRLLSDRFSAERPKGSFSTLEIQRTEQGDSAMYLCASSQSLASTDTQYFGPGTRLTVL.

The CDR3: CASSGTGGELFF. The CDR3 region has the DNA TGTGCCAGCAGCGGGACCGGCGGGGAGCTGTTTTTT. The rearrangement uses TRBV27 and TRBJ2-2; D might be TRBD1 or TRBD2, each matching 5 bases. The germline V gene has CDR1 MNHEY and CDR2 SMNVEV (reference sequence). There are 12 residues in the CDR3. Trimming shortened V by 6 bases and J by 7 bases, and 9 bases separated the two germline ends.

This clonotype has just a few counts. CDR3 coding DNA: TGTGCCATCAGTGAGGGGGTCAGTCAAAATGGCTACACCTTC. Translating it yields CAISEGVSQNGYTF. The chain recombines TRBV10-3 with TRBJ1-2; D not resolved. With 2 bases removed from V and 6 bases from J, the gap between germline ends came to 13 bases. CDR1 is ENHRY, CDR2 SYGVKD, per germline. The CDR3 consists of 14 residues.

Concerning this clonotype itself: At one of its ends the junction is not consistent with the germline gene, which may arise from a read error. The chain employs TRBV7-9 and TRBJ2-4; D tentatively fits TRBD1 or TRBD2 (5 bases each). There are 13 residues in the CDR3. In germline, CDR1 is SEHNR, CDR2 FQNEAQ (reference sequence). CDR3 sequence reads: CVSSWDAGDIQYF. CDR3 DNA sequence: TGTGTCAGCAGCTGGGACGCTGGAGACATTCAGTACTTC. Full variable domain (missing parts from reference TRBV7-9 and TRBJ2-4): DTGVSQNPRHKITKRGQNVTFRCDPISEHNRLYWYRQTLGQGPEFLTYFQNEAQLEKSRLLSDRFSAERPKGSFSTLEIQRTEQGDSAMYLCVSSWDAGDIQYFGAGTRLSVL.

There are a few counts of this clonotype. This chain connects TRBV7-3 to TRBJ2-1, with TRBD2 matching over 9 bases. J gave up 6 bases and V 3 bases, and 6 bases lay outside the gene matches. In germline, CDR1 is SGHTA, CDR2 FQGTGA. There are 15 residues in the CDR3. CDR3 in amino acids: CASSFLRGGLNEQFF. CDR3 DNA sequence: TGTGCCAGCAGCTTCTTGCGGGGGGGCCTCAATGAGCAGTTCTTC.

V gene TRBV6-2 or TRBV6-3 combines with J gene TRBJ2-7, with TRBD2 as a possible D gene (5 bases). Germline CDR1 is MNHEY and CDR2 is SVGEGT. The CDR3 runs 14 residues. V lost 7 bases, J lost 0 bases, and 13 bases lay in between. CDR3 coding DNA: TGTGCCAGCAATCGGGGTTCCCTCTCCTACGAGCAGTACTTC. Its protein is CASNRGSLSYEQYF.

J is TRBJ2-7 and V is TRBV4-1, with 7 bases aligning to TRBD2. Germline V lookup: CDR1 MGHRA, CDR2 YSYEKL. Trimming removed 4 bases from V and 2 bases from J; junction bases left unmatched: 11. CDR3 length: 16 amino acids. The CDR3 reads CASSPRGTRGTYEQYF. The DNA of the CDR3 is TGCGCCAGCAGCCCACGCGGGACGCGGGGGACCTACGAGCAGTACTTC.

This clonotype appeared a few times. CDR3: CASSSIEANYGYTF. CDR3 DNA sequence: TGTGCCAGCAGCTCCATAGAAGCTAACTATGGCTACACCTTC. V is TRBV7-2 and J is TRBJ1-2; no clear D. CDR1 SGHTA and CDR2 FQGNSA come from the germline V gene. Trimming removed 4 bases from V and 0 bases from J, with 9 bases in between. There are 14 residues in the CDR3.

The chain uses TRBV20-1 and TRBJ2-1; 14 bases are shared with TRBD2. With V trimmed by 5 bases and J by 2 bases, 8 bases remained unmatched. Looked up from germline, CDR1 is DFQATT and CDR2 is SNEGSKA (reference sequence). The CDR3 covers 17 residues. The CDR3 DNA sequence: TGCAGTGCTCCCGGGACTAGCGGGAGAGGGACCTACAATGAGCAGTTCTTC. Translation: CSAPGTSGRGTYNEQFF.

The CDR3 spells CSATETAKNIQYF. The CDR3 nucleotides read TGCAGTGCAACAGAAACAGCCAAAAACATTCAGTACTTC. The rearrangement links TRBV20-1 to TRBJ2-4; D is unclear. The CDR3 contains 13 residues. V gave up 6 bases and J gave up 0 bases, with 9 bases separating them. Germline CDR1 reads DFQATT; CDR2 reads SNEGSKA (reference sequence).

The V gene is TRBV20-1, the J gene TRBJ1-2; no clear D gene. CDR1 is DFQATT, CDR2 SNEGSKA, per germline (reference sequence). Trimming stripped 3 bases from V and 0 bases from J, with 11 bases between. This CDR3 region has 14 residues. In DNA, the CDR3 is TGCAGTGCTAGGGCCGGAACAGCTAACTATGGCTACACCTTC. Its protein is CSARAGTANYGYTF.

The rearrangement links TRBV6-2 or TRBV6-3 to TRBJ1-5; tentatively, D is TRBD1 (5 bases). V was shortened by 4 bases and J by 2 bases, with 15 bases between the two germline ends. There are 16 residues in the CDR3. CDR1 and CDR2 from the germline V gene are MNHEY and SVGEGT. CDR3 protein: CASSSFPGARNQPQHF. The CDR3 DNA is TGTGCCAGCAGTTCGTTTCCCGGGGCGCGCAATCAGCCCCAGCATTTT.

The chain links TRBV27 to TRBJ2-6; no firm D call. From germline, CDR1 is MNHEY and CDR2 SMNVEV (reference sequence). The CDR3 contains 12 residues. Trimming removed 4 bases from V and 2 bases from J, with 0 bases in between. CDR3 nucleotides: TGTGCCAGCAGTTCTGGGGCCAACGTCCTGACTTTC. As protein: CASSSGANVLTF.

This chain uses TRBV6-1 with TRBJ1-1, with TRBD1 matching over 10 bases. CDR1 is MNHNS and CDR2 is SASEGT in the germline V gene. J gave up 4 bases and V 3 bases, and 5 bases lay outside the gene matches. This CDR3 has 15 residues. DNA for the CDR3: TGTGCCAGCAGTGAGGACAGGGGGTTGGGCACTGAAGCTTTCTTT. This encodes CASSEDRGLGTEAFF.

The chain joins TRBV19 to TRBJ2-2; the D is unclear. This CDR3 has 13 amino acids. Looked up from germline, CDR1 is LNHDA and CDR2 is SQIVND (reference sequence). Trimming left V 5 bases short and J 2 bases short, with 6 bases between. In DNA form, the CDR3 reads TGTGCCAGTAGTGTAACAAACACCGGGGAGCTGTTTTTT. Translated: CASSVTNTGELFF.

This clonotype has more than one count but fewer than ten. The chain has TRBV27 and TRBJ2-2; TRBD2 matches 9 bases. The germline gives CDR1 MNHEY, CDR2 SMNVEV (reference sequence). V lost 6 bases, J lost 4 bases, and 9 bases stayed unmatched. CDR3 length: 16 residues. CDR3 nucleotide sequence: TGTGCCAGCAGGATTAGCGGGAGTCGTATCACCGGGGAGCTGTTTTTT. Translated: CASRISGSRITGELFF.

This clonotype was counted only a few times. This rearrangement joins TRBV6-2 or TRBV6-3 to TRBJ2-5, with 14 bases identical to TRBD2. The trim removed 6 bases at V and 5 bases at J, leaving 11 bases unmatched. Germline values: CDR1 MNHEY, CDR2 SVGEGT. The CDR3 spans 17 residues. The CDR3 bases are TGTGCCAGCAGGGATAGACTAGCGGGAGGGCCTGGGGAGACCCAGTACTTC. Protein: CASRDRLAGGPGETQYF.

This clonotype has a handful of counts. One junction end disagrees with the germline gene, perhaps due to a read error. In nucleotides, the CDR3 is TGTAGTGCCCTAGGCGGGGACTCTGGAAACACCATATATTTT. This encodes CSALGGDSGNTIYF. This chain uses TRBV20-1 with TRBJ1-3; D remains unclear. Germline values: CDR1 DFQATT, CDR2 SNEGSKA (reference sequence). The CDR3 is 14 amino acids.

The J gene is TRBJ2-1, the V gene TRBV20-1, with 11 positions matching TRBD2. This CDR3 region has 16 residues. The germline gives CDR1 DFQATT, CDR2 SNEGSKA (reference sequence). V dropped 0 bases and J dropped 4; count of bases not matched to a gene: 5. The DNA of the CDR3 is TGCAGTGCTAGAGATCCTTTAGCGGGGGGGTACAATGAGCAGTTCTTC. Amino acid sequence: CSARDPLAGGYNEQFF.

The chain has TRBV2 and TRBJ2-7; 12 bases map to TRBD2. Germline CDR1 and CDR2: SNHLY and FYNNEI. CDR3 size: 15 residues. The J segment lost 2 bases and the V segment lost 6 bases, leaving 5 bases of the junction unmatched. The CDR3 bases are TGTGCCAGCAGGCAAGCTAGCGGGGGGGCCTACGAGCAGTACTTC. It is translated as CASRQASGGAYEQYF. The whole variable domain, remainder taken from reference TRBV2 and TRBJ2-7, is EPEVTQTPSHQVTQMGQEVILRCVPISNHLYFYWYRQILGQKVEFLVSFYNNEISEKSEIFDDQFSVERPDGSNFTLKIRSTKLEDSAMYFCASRQASGGAYEQYFGPGTRLTVT.

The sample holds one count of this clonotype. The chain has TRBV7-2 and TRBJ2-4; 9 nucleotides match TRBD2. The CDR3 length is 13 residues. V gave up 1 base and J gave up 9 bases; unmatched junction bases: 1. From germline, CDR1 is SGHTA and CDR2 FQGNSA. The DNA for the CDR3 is TGTGCCAGCAGCTTAGTGACTAGCGGCATTCAGTACTTC. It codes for CASSLVTSGIQYF.

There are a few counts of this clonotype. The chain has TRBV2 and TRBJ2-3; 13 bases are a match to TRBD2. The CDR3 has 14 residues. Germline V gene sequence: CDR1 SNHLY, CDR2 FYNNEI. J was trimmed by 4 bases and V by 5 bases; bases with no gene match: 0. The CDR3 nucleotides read TGTGCCAGCAGTACTAGCGGGGGGGCAGATACGCAGTATTTT. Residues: CASSTSGGADTQYF.

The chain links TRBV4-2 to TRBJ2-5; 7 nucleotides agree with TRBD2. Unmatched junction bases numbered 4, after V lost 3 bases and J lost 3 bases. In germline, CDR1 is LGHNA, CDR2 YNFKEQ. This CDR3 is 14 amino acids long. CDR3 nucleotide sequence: TGTGCCAGCAGCCAGGGAGGGGCCGAAGAGACCCAGTACTTC. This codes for CASSQGGAEETQYF.

The DNA of the CDR3 is TGCAGTGCGCAAAAGGGTAGCGGGAAAGGATACAATGAGCAGTTCTTC. Translated: CSAQKGSGKGYNEQFF. J is TRBJ2-1 and V is TRBV20-1; 8 positions agree with TRBD2. J lost 4 bases, V lost 6 bases, and 14 bases had no gene match. Germline CDR1 is DFQATT and CDR2 is SNEGSKA (reference sequence). The CDR3 is made up of 16 amino acids.

CDR3: CASSDRTNYGYTF. CDR3 in DNA: TGTGCCAGCAGCGATAGGACTAACTATGGCTACACCTTC. This rearrangement joins TRBV7-9 to TRBJ1-2, with D unclear. V lost 5 bases and J 0 bases, leaving 7 bases between the germline ends. This CDR3 has 13 amino acids. Germline CDR1 is SEHNR and CDR2 is FQNEAQ (reference sequence).

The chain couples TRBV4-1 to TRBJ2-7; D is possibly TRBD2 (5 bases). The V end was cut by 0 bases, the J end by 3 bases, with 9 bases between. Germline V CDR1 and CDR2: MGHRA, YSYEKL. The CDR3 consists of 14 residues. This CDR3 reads CASSQEDWGYEQYF. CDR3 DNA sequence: TGCGCCAGCAGCCAAGAGGACTGGGGCTACGAGCAGTACTTC.

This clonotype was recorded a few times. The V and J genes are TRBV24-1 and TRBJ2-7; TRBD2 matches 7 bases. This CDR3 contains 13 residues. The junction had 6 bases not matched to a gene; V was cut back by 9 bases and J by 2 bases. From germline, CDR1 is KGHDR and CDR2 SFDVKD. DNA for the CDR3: TGTGCCACCCGCGGGAGCGACACCTACGAGCAGTACTTC. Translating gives CATRGSDTYEQYF.

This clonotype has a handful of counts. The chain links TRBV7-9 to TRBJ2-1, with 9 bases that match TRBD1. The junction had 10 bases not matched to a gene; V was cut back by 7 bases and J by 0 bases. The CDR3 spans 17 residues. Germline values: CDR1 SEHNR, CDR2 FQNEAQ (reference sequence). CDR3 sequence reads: CASIEPGTGLSYNEQFF. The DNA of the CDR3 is TGTGCCAGCATCGAACCTGGGACAGGGCTCTCCTACAATGAGCAGTTCTTC.